A single sample gave rise to the 15 T cell receptor beta chains below, sequenced in a study of OX40 agonist ivuxolimab in advanced cancers. Data came from immunoSEQ multiplex PCR; TCRdb stores just in-frame clones and leaves some out. The sample yields 45,000 to 55,000 clones, nearly 85% seen once. The starting material was CD4+ or CD8+ T cells sorted from blood, obtained in a trial of the OX40 agonist ivuxolimab. Source of these receptors: an adult with an advanced solid tumor such as melanoma, head and neck, liver or kidney cancer.

The chain couples TRBV6-5 to TRBJ2-4, with a possible D match to TRBD2 (6 bases). V dropped 4 bases and J dropped 0 bases, with 10 bases sitting between them. The CDR3 spans 15 residues. Germline CDR1 reads MNHEY; CDR2 reads SVGAGI. The CDR3 DNA sequence: TGTGCCAGCAGTTCCTCCGGGGGAGCCAAAAACATTCAGTACTTC. This translates into CASSSSGGAKNIQYF.

J is TRBJ2-7 and V is TRBV19, with 8 bases lining up with TRBD2. Germline values: CDR1 LNHDA, CDR2 SQIVND (reference sequence). The CDR3 has 13 amino acids. The junction had 7 bases not matched to a gene; V was cut back by 6 bases and J by 6 bases. In DNA form, the CDR3 reads TGTGCCAGTAGGGGCGGGGGGCCCGGCGAGCAGTACTTC. It specifies CASRGGGPGEQYF.

This clone is labeled medium-sized (0.01 to 0.1%). The V and J genes are TRBV6-6 and TRBJ2-2; the D gene could be TRBD1 or TRBD2 (5 bases each). Germline V gene lookup returns CDR1 MNHNY and CDR2 SVGAGI (reference sequence). The CDR3 loop spans 16 amino acids. V lost 6 bases and J 7 bases, leaving 21 bases between the germline ends. CDR3 in DNA: TGTGCCAGCAGAGCCGGGACGGACTTGATGTACGGGGAGCTGTTTTTT. Translated: CASRAGTDLMYGELFF.

The chain recombines TRBV2 with TRBJ2-5; 8 positions agree with TRBD2. CDR1 is SNHLY and CDR2 is FYNNEI in the germline V gene. This CDR3 region has 17 residues. V lost 1 base, J lost 5 bases, and 12 bases stayed unmatched. The CDR3 DNA follows: TGTGCCAGCAGTGAAGGGGTACTCGCGGGGGGCACGGAGACCCAGTACTTC. Its translation: CASSEGVLAGGTETQYF. The complete variable domain, with remaining parts taken from reference TRBV2 and TRBJ2-5, reads EPEVTQTPSHQVTQMGQEVILRCVPISNHLYFYWYRQILGQKVEFLVSFYNNEISEKSEIFDDQFSVERPDGSNFTLKIRSTKLEDSAMYFCASSEGVLAGGTETQYFGPGTRLLVL.

The sample holds one count of this clone. V is TRBV19 and J is TRBJ1-3, with D perhaps TRBD1 (5 bases). Germline CDR1 and CDR2: LNHDA and SQIVND (reference sequence). CDR3 length: 14 residues. Trimming took off 5 bases at V and 0 bases at J, with 8 bases between the two ends. CDR3 nucleotides: TGTGCCAGTAGTCGACAGTTCTCTGGAAACACCATATATTTT. It encodes CASSRQFSGNTIYF.

The chain uses TRBV7-8 and TRBJ2-3; 8 nucleotides agree with TRBD1. Germline lookup yields CDR1 SGHVS and CDR2 FQNEAQ. V was pared by 5 bases and J by 2 bases, with 9 bases of the junction left unmatched. The CDR3 is 16 residues long. The CDR3 region has the DNA TGTGCCAGCAGCATTTCAGAGGACAGGGTCACAGATACGCAGTATTTT. Translated, it gives CASSISEDRVTDTQYF.

The chain carries TRBV9 and TRBJ2-1, with a weak D call TRBD1 (5 bases). This CDR3 has 14 amino acids. Trimming shortened V by 1 base and J by 4 bases, and 9 bases separated the two germline ends. The germline V gene has CDR1 SGDLS and CDR2 YYNGEE. DNA for the CDR3: TGTGCCAGCAGCGTAACAGGCGGATACAATGAGCAGTTCTTC. It specifies CASSVTGGYNEQFF.

V gene TRBV6-5 combines with J gene TRBJ1-2; no definite D call. The CDR3 totals 13 residues. Per the germline V gene, CDR1 is MNHEY and CDR2 is SVGAGI. V lost 0 bases and J lost 6, with 8 bases in between. CDR3 sequence: CASSYSGVDGYTF. The DNA of the CDR3 is TGTGCCAGCAGTTACTCTGGGGTAGATGGCTACACCTTC.

The chain carries TRBV2 and TRBJ1-5; TRBD1 matches at 9 bases. J lost 2 bases, V lost 4 bases, and 0 bases had no gene match. CDR3 length: 14 amino acids. Germline V CDR1 and CDR2: SNHLY, FYNNEI. CDR3 in DNA: TGTGCCAGCAGTGGGACAGGGGGCAATCAGCCCCAGCATTTT. Translating gives CASSGTGGNQPQHF.

The chain couples TRBV2 to TRBJ1-5, with TRBD1 as a possible D gene (5 bases). The CDR3 has 14 amino acids. Germline CDR1 reads SNHLY; CDR2 reads FYNNEI. V lost 4 bases, J lost 4 bases, and 11 bases lay in between. The CDR3 protein is CASSGQYRNQPQHF. The CDR3 coding sequence is TGTGCCAGCAGTGGACAGTATCGAAATCAGCCCCAGCATTTT.

The V call is TRBV7-9, the J call TRBJ2-7, with 8 bases lining up with TRBD1. There are 14 residues in the CDR3. Germline CDR1 and CDR2: SEHNR and FQNEAQ (reference sequence). The V and J ends lost 4 bases and 2 bases, in that order; junction bases with no gene match: 4. Here the CDR3 reads CASSWTGLPYEQYF. Here the CDR3 DNA reads TGTGCCAGCAGCTGGACAGGGCTACCCTACGAGCAGTACTTC.

A single count supports this clone. This rearrangement joins TRBV18 to TRBJ1-2; 8 nucleotides align to TRBD1. This CDR3 comprises 14 residues. CDR1 KGHSH and CDR2 LQKENI come from the germline V gene. Trimming took 5 bases from V and 6 from J; bases not matched to a gene: 8. CDR3 region: CASSERTGTDGYTF. The DNA for the CDR3 is TGTGCCAGCTCAGAACGGACAGGGACGGATGGCTACACCTTC.

This chain connects TRBV10-3 to TRBJ1-2; TRBD1 matches at 9 bases. Germline values: CDR1 ENHRY, CDR2 SYGVKD. This CDR3 spans 16 amino acids. J lost 1 base, V lost 4 bases, and 7 bases had no gene match. For the CDR3, the DNA is TGTGCCATCAGTGGGGGGACAGGGACCTTTAACTATGGCTACACCTTC. It translates to CAISGGTGTFNYGYTF.

Here the CDR3 reads CASSLRGGFGEQFF. DNA for the CDR3: TGTGCCAGCAGCCTGCGGGGGGGCTTTGGTGAGCAGTTCTTC. V usage is TRBV7-8 and J usage is TRBJ2-1; 9 nucleotides align to TRBD2. Germline-derived CDR1 and CDR2 are SGHVS and FQNEAQ. The V gene end was trimmed by 5 bases and the J gene end by 9 bases; junction bases not matched to a gene: 8. This CDR3 comprises 14 residues. Full variable domain (rest looked up from reference TRBV7-8 and TRBJ2-1): GAGVSQSPRYKVAKRGQDVALRCDPISGHVSLFWYQQALGQGPEFLTYFQNEAQLDKSGLPSDRFFAERPEGSVSTLKIQRTQQEDSAVYLCASSLRGGFGEQFFGPGTRLTVL.

The chain recombines TRBV11-3 with TRBJ2-2; TRBD1 matches 7 bases. The CDR3 spans 14 residues. J gave up 6 bases and V 4 bases, and 5 bases lay outside the gene matches. Germline CDR1 SGHNT, CDR2 YENEEA. In nucleotides, the CDR3 is TGTGCCAGCAGCTCCCGACAGGGTCCCGGGGAGCTGTTTTTT. Its protein is CASSSRQGPGELFF.